The 5 T cell receptor beta chains reported below all come from one sample, sequenced in a study of cytomegalovirus exposure and HLA in healthy donors. The PCR contained 60 Vbeta and 13 Jbeta primers. Repertoires were generated with immunoSEQ multiplex PCR, while TCRdb's copy carries only in-frame clones and drops some. The sample data list 75,000 to 95,000 clones. The sequenced sample was PBMCs. The receptors here all came from a woman aged 55-75 years in good health and CMV-seronegative.

In nucleotides, the CDR3 is TGCGCCAGCCGCTCTGGAGCGGGTGGTGAGCAGTTCTTC. Its protein product is CASRSGAGGEQFF. The chain couples TRBV10-1 to TRBJ2-1; D may be TRBD2 (6 bases). V lost 8 bases and J 9 bases, leaving 17 bases between the germline ends. The CDR3 is made up of 13 amino acids. Germline V lookup: CDR1 WNHNN, CDR2 SYGVQD (reference sequence).

This CDR3 reads CASSSAFREAFF. The CDR3 bases are TGTGCCAGTAGTTCCGCCTTTCGGGAAGCTTTCTTT. This rearrangement joins TRBV19 to TRBJ1-1; D not resolved. The V end was cut by 5 bases, the J end by 8 bases, with 12 bases between. This CDR3 comprises 12 residues. Germline lookup yields CDR1 LNHDA and CDR2 SQIVND (reference sequence).

This chain joins TRBV28 and TRBJ2-7; 7 nucleotides line up with TRBD2. CDR3 length equals 17 residues. The V gene's germline CDR1 is MDHEN and CDR2 SYDVKM. V was clipped by 5 bases and J by 4 bases; unmatched bases: 17. CDR3 bases: TGTGCCAGCAGTGACCTCCCGACTAGCTCTGCTTTTTACGAGCAGTACTTC. The encoded protein is CASSDLPTSSAFYEQYF. The full variable domain, rest sourced from reference TRBV28 and TRBJ2-7, is DVKVTQSSRYLVKRTGEKVFLECVQDMDHENMFWYRQDPGLGLRLIYFSYDVKMKEKGDIPEGYSVSREKKERFSLILESASTNQTSMYLCASSDLPTSSAFYEQYFGPGTRLTVT.

The chain uses TRBV4-1 and TRBJ1-4; no definite D call. This CDR3 region has 16 residues. Germline values: CDR1 MGHRA, CDR2 YSYEKL. Between the trimmed V and J ends, which lost 1 base and 2 bases, there was a span of 11 bases. The CDR3 sequence: CASSQGDRSTNEKLFF. In DNA form, the CDR3 reads TGCGCCAGCAGCCAAGGCGACCGGAGCACTAATGAAAAACTGTTTTTT.

The J gene is TRBJ2-1, the V gene TRBV5-1, with 8 bases identical to TRBD2. V trimming: 4 bases; J trimming: 5 bases; junction bases outside the gene matches: 8. The CDR3 is 15 residues long. Germline values: CDR1 SGHRS, CDR2 YFSETQ. CDR3: CASSPSGGGNNEQFF. In DNA, the CDR3 is TGCGCCAGCAGCCCTTCCGGCGGGGGGAACAATGAGCAGTTCTTC.